This record covers a single TCR beta chain. Its antigen remains unidentified. Participants with HIV, all of them, were treated in the United States. This sample was taken from a study of long-term antiretroviral therapy in people with HIV. Study as a whole: Sampling started about a decade before the 2015 immediate-ART recommendation.

Study observations and caveats: After ART, diversity increased yet remained lower than transplant donor controls. Within the repertoire, clones expanded before ART were dominant at all time points.

Survey-level resolution applied to immunoSEQ assay v3.0. Clones were sequenced by immunoSEQ multiplex PCR, and TCRdb holds only the in-frame ones, with some missing. The sample includes about 35,000 clones, approximately 74% of them seen just once. This material consisted of unsorted PBMCs, taken 3 years after starting antiretroviral therapy. The clonotype originates from a man in his forties or fifties with HIV.

The CDR3 here is CASRDSGSEQYF. The CDR3 DNA follows: TGTGCCAGCAGAGATAGCGGGAGTGAGCAGTACTTC. This rearrangement joins TRBV28 to TRBJ2-7; TRBD2 matches at 9 bases. Losses at the gene ends were 6 bases for V and 7 bases for J; bases not matched to a gene: 4. This CDR3 comprises 12 residues. The germline gives CDR1 MDHEN, CDR2 SYDVKM.